This T cell receptor beta chain originates from a study of cytomegalovirus exposure and HLA in healthy donors. Study background: Some 85 million unique TCRs, all from HLA-typed donors, were included in an early release of the data.

Concerning this clone itself: Its antigen is unidentified.

PCR employed 60 Vbeta and 13 Jbeta primers. TCRdb keeps only in-frame clones here, not all; method: immunoSEQ multiplex PCR. The sample comprises 300,000 or so clones, just under 85% of which are singletons, and 2% rests with the top ten. Study-wide findings and caveats: As a later analysis revealed, the rate of TCR association differed by HLA locus, with DRB1 most and HLA-C fewest. Reports credit the classifier with highly specific, highly sensitive diagnosis of cytomegalovirus status.

Germline V lookup: CDR1 LGHNA, CDR2 YSLEER. The V gene end was trimmed by 6 bases and the J gene end by 3 bases; junction bases not matched to a gene: 4. The CDR3 contains 14 residues. V gene TRBV4-3 combines with J gene TRBJ1-3; 8 bases match TRBD1. Sequencing was done on a sample of PBMCs. The clonotype comes from a woman aged 40-49 years in good health and CMV-seropositive. Written as DNA, the CDR3 is TGCGCCAGCAGTCACAGGGGGAATGGAAACACCATATATTTT. This translates into CASSHRGNGNTIYF.